This paragraph reports one T cell receptor (beta chain). Its specific antigen is unknown. Base qualities are not provided; no much larger clone lies one nucleotide away. Whole blood was collected in K2EDTA tubes by collaborating institutions according to the institutions' own protocols. For TCRbeta analysis, collaborators shipped samples as frozen whole blood, isolated PBMCs, or DNA extracted from either of those sample types. The immunoSEQ Assay, a bias-controlled multiplex PCR, was used to amplify TCRbeta CDR3 regions from genomic DNA. The paper's processing steps were these. The number of nucleated cells in each sample was estimated from the amplification of reference gene primers within the assay. To quantify the absolute abundance of each unique TCRbeta CDR3 rearrangement, sequence reads were collapsed and filtered. For each sample, productive Simpson clonality was calculated as the square root of Simpson's diversity index across productive rearrangements. TCRdb took this table from immuneACCESS and kept in-frame rearrangements with V and J called. Such tables lack part of the clones; where checked against another copy, unresolved V genes explain under half of the gap, and the rest is unexplained. V, J and clone size are those of that table, while D and trimming were read from the DNA. The sample contains 200,000 to 300,000 clones, roughly 86% of them found a single time. 4% of the sample belongs to the ten largest clones.

These data originate in a study of blood T cell repertoires in COVID-19 (dated by TCRdb to the early 2020s). A note on the overall study: Collaborator samples came from the United States, Italy and Spain and covered acute and convalescent phases of COVID-19. Deeply sampled blood TCRbeta repertoires from subjects exposed to, actively infected with, or recovered from COVID-19 were included in the dataset. The material from the prospective study consisted of cDNA or gDNA derived from T cells, B-cell-depleted T cells, or PBMCs. The repertoires were released in a freely available public database meant as a resource for research on the immune response to SARS-CoV-2. HLA class I and class II types, where available, came from metadata supplied by the sample provider rather than from assay-based typing. Nearly every sample came with metadata listing a de-identified subject ID, COVID-19 status, age in years and sex. Samples came from the ongoing ImmuneRACE study (first 160 participants) plus 1,254 subjects from 6 global collaborators.

The CDR3 contains 12 residues, cysteine and phenylalanine counted. Only the CDR3 DNA stays, 36 bases, in frame from base 1. Between the V and J ends, shortened by 4 bases and 8 bases respectively, the junction contains 11 bases. CDR1 SGHVS and CDR2 FQNEAQ were looked up in the germline V gene. General study outcomes and caveats: The quantity of clinical and demographic metadata differed by source and by participant and was supplied without curation.

Sequenced: peripheral blood. The chain is encoded by TRBV7-8 joined to TRBJ1-2; the D gene is perhaps TRBD1, on 5 matching bases. This sequence was found in a man aged 45 to 65 with acute or convalescent COVID-19. For the CDR3, the sequence is CASSSDRGGYTF. The bases are TGTGCCAGCAGCTCAGACCGGGGGGGCTACACCTTC.